The subject of this entry is one TCR beta chain. This entry is derived from a study of cytomegalovirus exposure and HLA in healthy donors. CDR1 and CDR2 (germline): SGHTA, FQGTGA. The CDR3 is 15 amino acids. Trimming left V 5 bases short and J 6 bases short, with 17 bases between. Both 60 Vbeta primers and 13 Jbeta primers went into the PCR. This table comes from immunoSEQ multiplex PCR, and its TCRdb copy is limited to in-frame clones, with some not included. The sample has some 150,000 clones, about three quarters seen once. The genes are TRBV7-3 and TRBJ2-1, with TRBD1 as a possible D gene (6 bases). The source is a man aged 40-49 years in good health and CMV-seropositive. The sequenced sample was PBMCs. This chain's CDR3 is CASSKLQGALNEQFF. The CDR3 DNA follows: TGTGCCAGCAGCAAACTACAGGGAGCCCTCAATGAGCAGTTCTTC.